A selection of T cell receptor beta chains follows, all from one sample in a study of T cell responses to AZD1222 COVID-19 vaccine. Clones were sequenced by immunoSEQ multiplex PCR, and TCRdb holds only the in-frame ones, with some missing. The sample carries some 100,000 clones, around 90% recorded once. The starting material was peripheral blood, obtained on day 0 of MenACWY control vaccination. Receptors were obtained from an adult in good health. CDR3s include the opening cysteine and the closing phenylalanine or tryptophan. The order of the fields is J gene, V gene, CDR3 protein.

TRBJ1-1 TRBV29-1 CSVEAGGWTEAFF
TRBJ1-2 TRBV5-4 CASSPLDRVNYGYTF
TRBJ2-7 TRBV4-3 CASSQALGAMSYEQYF
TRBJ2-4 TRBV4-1 CASSRPTGPLAKNIQYF
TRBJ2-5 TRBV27 CASSFGGRAGETQYF
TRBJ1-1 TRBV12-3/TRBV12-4 CASSGVNTEAFF
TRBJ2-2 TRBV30 CAWSLGLHTGELFF
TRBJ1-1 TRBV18 CASSQGQLNTEAFF
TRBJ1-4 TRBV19 CASAWAGEKLFF
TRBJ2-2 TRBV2 CASRTLAGGARTGELFF
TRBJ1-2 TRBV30 CAWSVRRTGGLGYTF
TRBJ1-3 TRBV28 CASTLTHTGSGNTIYF
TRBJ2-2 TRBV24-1 CATSGGWGGGELFF
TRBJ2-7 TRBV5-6 CASSLGNYEQYF
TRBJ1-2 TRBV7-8 CASSPGQDYGYTF
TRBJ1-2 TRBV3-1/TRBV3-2 CASSQAQGGYTF
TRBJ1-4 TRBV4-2 CASSQDPAGTNEKLFF
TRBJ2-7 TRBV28 CASSPQGQGVGEQYF
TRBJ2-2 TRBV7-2 CASRRLAVNTGELFF
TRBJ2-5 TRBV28 CASSLLGQPQGETQYF
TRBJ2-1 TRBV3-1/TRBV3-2 CASSQGLAHYNEQFF
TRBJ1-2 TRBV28 CASSLSPADRDYGYTF
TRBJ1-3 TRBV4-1 CASSQGRRSSGNTIYF
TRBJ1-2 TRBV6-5 CASSSQGAGYGYTF
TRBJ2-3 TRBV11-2 CASSLELGAGADTQYF
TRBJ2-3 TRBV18 CASSPPLAGDTDTQYF
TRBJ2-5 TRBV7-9 CASSLGRRDPETQYF
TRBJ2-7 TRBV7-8 CASSPGWREQYF
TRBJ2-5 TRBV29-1 CSFGPETQYF
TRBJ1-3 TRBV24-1 CATSDGARGNTIYF
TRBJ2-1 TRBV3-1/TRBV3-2 CASSQVPSGSSNEQFF
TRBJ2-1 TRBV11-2 CASSLGVERGWNEQFF
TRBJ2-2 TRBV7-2 CASSLAGYTGELFF
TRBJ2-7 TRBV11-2 CASSLDDAGATYEQYF
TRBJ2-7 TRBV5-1 CASKDEKRGDQSYEQYF
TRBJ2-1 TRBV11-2 CASSLQGLRNEQFF
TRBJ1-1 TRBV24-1 CATSDGNSNTEAFF
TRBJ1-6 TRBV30 CAWRDRTNSPLHF
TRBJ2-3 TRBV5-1 CASSLGYVARTRDTQYF
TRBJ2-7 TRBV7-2 CASSFSGLGGYEQYF
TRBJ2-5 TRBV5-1 CASSLVSRTRGIGETQYF
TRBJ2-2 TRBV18 CASSPGENTGELFF
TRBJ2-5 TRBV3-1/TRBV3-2 CASSQPSGSRAQYF
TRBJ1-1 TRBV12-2 CASRFRVHSGFAFF
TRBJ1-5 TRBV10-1 CASSTGTVLSNQPQHF
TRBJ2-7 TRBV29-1 CSARVSAGQYF
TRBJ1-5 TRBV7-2 CASSLAMSAGNQPQHF
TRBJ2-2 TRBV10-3 CASSGTDTGELFF
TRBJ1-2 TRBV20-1 CSAQVLYGYTF
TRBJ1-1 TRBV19 CASTPLIGQGHTEAFF
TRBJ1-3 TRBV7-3 CASSLAGAGNTIYF
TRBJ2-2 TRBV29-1 CSASGTINTGELFF
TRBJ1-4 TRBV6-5 CASSYSRGANEKLFF